This passage covers 25 T cell receptor beta chains from one sample sequenced in a study of cytomegalovirus exposure and HLA in healthy donors. Use of 60 Vbeta and 13 Jbeta primers characterized the PCR. Sequencing used immunoSEQ multiplex PCR; TCRdb keeps in-frame clones, though not all of them. The sample includes 200,000 to 250,000 clones, over 80% of them seen just once. The sequenced sample consisted of PBMCs. Receptors were obtained from a woman between 45 and 65 years old in good health and CMV-seropositive.

The V gene is TRBV2, the J gene TRBJ2-5; D may be TRBD2 (6 bases). With the DNA end fitting TRBJ2-7 better, the J assignment may be wrong. CDR1 and CDR2 from the germline V gene are SNHLY and FYNNEI. The CDR3 is 11 amino acids. For the CDR3, the DNA is TGTGCCAGCGTCCGGGGGTACGAGCAGTACTTC. Its protein product is CASVRGYEQYF.

For this clone: A read error is likely, as this CDR3 ends without the conserved phenylalanine or tryptophan. V is TRBV6-5 and J is TRBJ1-1, with 7 bases that match TRBD1. CDR3 length: 15 residues. V was clipped by 7 bases and J by 4 bases; unmatched bases: 12. Germline V gene lookup returns CDR1 MNHEY and CDR2 SVGAGI. CDR3 DNA: TGTGCCAGCAACAGGGGAAACAGGGGCTTCACTGAAGCTTTCCTT. Translating it yields CASNRGNRGFTEAFL.

The V call is TRBV2, the J call TRBJ1-2, with 10 bases identical to TRBD1. The CDR3 loop spans 15 amino acids. In germline, CDR1 is SNHLY, CDR2 FYNNEI. The trim removed 1 base at V and 7 bases at J, leaving 6 bases unmatched. The CDR3 here is CASSEDGDRGAGYTF. CDR3 nucleotide sequence: TGTGCCAGCAGTGAAGATGGGGACAGGGGCGCTGGCTACACCTTC.

This sequence joins TRBV6-6 and TRBJ2-1; 7 nucleotides match TRBD2. The V gene's germline CDR1 is MNHNY and CDR2 SVGAGI (reference sequence). V gave up 7 bases and J gave up 8 bases; unmatched junction bases: 5. The CDR3 runs 12 residues. The CDR3 loop reads CASTPGGDEQFF. The CDR3 region has the DNA TGTGCCAGCACCCCGGGGGGAGATGAGCAGTTCTTC.

The chain uses TRBV7-6 and TRBJ1-3, with 7 positions matching TRBD1. Looked up from germline, CDR1 is SGHVS and CDR2 is FNYEAQ. V was pared by 4 bases and J by 1 base, with 7 bases of the junction left unmatched. The CDR3 is made up of 16 amino acids. This chain's CDR3 is CASSSAGTASGNTIYF. As DNA, the CDR3 is TGTGCCAGCAGCTCGGCCGGGACAGCATCTGGAAACACCATATATTTT.

The chain uses TRBV14 and TRBJ2-5; no definite D call. Judging by the DNA end, TRBJ2-7 fits better; the J call may be wrong. Germline lookup yields CDR1 SGHDN and CDR2 FVKESK. The CDR3 covers 13 residues. In nucleotides, the CDR3 is TGTGCCAGCAGCCAAGATGCGAACTACGAGCAGTACTTC. Translated, it gives CASSQDANYEQYF.

The chain links TRBV2 to TRBJ2-7; no clear D gene. V lost 7 bases to trimming and J lost 2 bases, with 12 bases between them. The CDR3 runs 13 residues. Germline V gene data show CDR1 as SNHLY and CDR2 as FYNNEI. CDR3 residues: CASTRSPTYEQYF. As DNA, the CDR3 is TGTGCCAGCACAAGAAGCCCCACCTACGAGCAGTACTTC.

J is TRBJ1-1 and V is TRBV25-1; D is possibly TRBD1 (5 bases). The germline CDR1 and CDR2 sequences are MGHDK and SYGVNS. The CDR3 contains 14 residues. The ends were cut back, 5 bases at V and 4 bases at J, with 14 bases in the middle. The CDR3 here is CASSPGWGPTEAFF. CDR3 coding DNA: TGTGCCAGCAGTCCCGGGTGGGGCCCCACTGAAGCTTTCTTT. Drawing the rest from reference TRBV25-1 and TRBJ1-1, the complete variable domain is EADIYQTPRYLVIGTGKKITLECSQTMGHDKMYWYQQDPGMELHLIHYSYGVNSTEKGDLSSESTVSRIRTEHFPLTLESARPSHTSQYLCASSPGWGPTEAFFGQGTRLTVV.

The genes are TRBV30 and TRBJ1-1; tentatively, D is TRBD1 (5 bases). V was cut by 2 bases and J by 7 bases, with 20 bases left in between. This CDR3 has 15 amino acids. CDR1 and CDR2 (germline): GTSNPN, SVGIG (reference sequence). For the CDR3, the DNA is TGTGCCTGGAGTTTAGCAGGGAGGGGCGCAAGTGAAGCTTTCTTT. It yields the protein CAWSLAGRGASEAFF.

The CDR3 bases are TGTGCTAGTGGTTTAGAAACAGGATCGATTGAGCAGTACTTC. This translates into CASGLETGSIEQYF. J is TRBJ2-7 and V is TRBV12-5, with D possibly TRBD1 on 5 matching bases. The germline V gene has CDR1 LGHNT and CDR2 FRNRAP. V was clipped by 3 bases and J by 7 bases, with 16 bases between them. This CDR3 spans 14 amino acids.

CDR3 sequence reads: CASSPTGANQPQHF. The CDR3 DNA reads TGTGCCAGCAGCCCGACAGGGGCCAATCAGCCCCAGCATTTT. This chain connects TRBV9 to TRBJ1-5; 8 bases fit TRBD1. The trim removed 4 bases at V and 3 bases at J, leaving 3 bases unmatched. This CDR3 has 14 amino acids. Germline V lookup: CDR1 SGDLS, CDR2 YYNGEE.

The chain recombines TRBV30 with TRBJ1-5, with 7 bases aligning to TRBD1. V lost 0 bases and J lost 1; bases outside the gene matches: 0. The CDR3 loop spans 14 amino acids. From germline, CDR1 is GTSNPN and CDR2 SVGIG (reference sequence). DNA of the CDR3: TGTGCCTGGAGTGTACAGGGGAGCAATCAGCCCCAGCATTTT. Translated: CAWSVQGSNQPQHF.

The gene calls are TRBV25-1 and TRBJ2-7, with 8 bases that match TRBD1. This CDR3 region has 15 residues. The germline CDR1 and CDR2 sequences are MGHDK and SYGVNS. J was trimmed by 7 bases and V by 4 bases; bases with no gene match: 12. CDR3 DNA sequence: TGTGCCAGCAGTGGGCCGACAGGGGCCCCAGGGGAGCAGTACTTC. Amino acid sequence: CASSGPTGAPGEQYF.

V is TRBV7-2 and J is TRBJ2-7, with 9 bases aligning to TRBD2. Looked up from germline, CDR1 is SGHTA and CDR2 is FQGNSA. V trimming: 5 bases; J trimming: 5 bases; junction bases outside the gene matches: 7. The CDR3 extends over 14 amino acids. The CDR3 protein is CASSPSGGPNEQYF. The CDR3 bases are TGTGCCAGCAGCCCGAGCGGGGGGCCCAACGAGCAGTACTTC.

The V and J genes are TRBV5-1 and TRBJ1-6; no clear D. This CDR3 is built from 16 residues. Germline CDR1 reads SGHRS; CDR2 reads YFSETQ. Trimming pared 4 bases from V and 3 bases from J, leaving 14 bases between. CDR3 protein: CASSPGIERYNSPLHF. The CDR3 coding sequence is TGCGCCAGCAGCCCGGGGATTGAGCGCTATAATTCACCCCTCCACTTT.

This chain uses TRBV6-6 with TRBJ1-2; D uncertain. This CDR3 has 13 amino acids. Deletions cut 4 bases from V and 2 bases from J, with 8 bases between. CDR1 is MNHNY and CDR2 is SVGAGI in the germline V gene (reference sequence). CDR3: CASSSDENYGYTF. In DNA form, the CDR3 reads TGTGCCAGCAGTTCCGATGAGAACTATGGCTACACCTTC.

The V call is TRBV30, the J call TRBJ2-7, with D possibly matching TRBD2 (5 bases). The CDR3 is 12 residues long. Looked up from germline, CDR1 is GTSNPN and CDR2 is SVGIG (reference sequence). V was shortened by 7 bases and J by 5 bases, with 15 bases between the two germline ends. In DNA, the CDR3 is TGTGCCTCCTTGACGGAGGCCGACGAGCAGTACTTC. Protein sequence: CASLTEADEQYF.

The rearrangement links TRBV15 to TRBJ1-2; TRBD1 matches at 9 bases. The CDR3 loop spans 14 amino acids. Germline-derived CDR1 and CDR2 are LNHNV and YYDKDF (reference sequence). J was trimmed by 6 bases and V by 3 bases; bases with no gene match: 5. The CDR3 sequence is CATSSRDRVDGYTF. In DNA form, the CDR3 reads TGTGCCACCAGCAGCCGGGACAGGGTAGATGGCTACACCTTC. The entire variable domain, with the rest obtained from reference TRBV15 and TRBJ1-2, is as follows: DAMVIQNPRYQVTQFGKPVTLSCSQTLNHNVMYWYQQKSSQAPKLLFHYYDKDFNNEADTPDNFQSRRPNTSFCFLDIRSPGLGDTAMYLCATSSRDRVDGYTFGSGTRLTVV.

This clone appeared a single time. This chain connects TRBV11-2 to TRBJ1-2, with a tentative D call TRBD1 (5 bases). CDR1 is SGHAT and CDR2 is FQNNGV in the germline V gene. The CDR3 has 13 amino acids. The V end was cut by 4 bases, the J end by 7 bases, with 13 bases between. The CDR3 DNA is TGTGCCAGCAGCTCCCCGGACCAGGGTGGCTACACCTTC. Encoded protein: CASSSPDQGGYTF. Combining the CDR3 with reference TRBV11-2 and TRBJ1-2 gives the whole variable domain EAGVAQSPRYKIIEKRQSVAFWCNPISGHATLYWYQQILGQGPKLLIQFQNNGVVDDSQLPKDRFSAERLKGVDSTLKIQPAKLEDSAVYLCASSSPDQGGYTFGSGTRLTVV.

The V gene is TRBV5-6, the J gene TRBJ1-1, with 7 bases fitting TRBD1. Germline V gene sequence: CDR1 SGHDT, CDR2 YYEEEE. The CDR3 length is 13 residues. The V gene end was trimmed by 1 base and the J gene end by 4 bases; junction bases not matched to a gene: 1. The CDR3 here is CASSLWDSTEAFF. The CDR3 coding sequence is TGTGCCAGCAGCTTGTGGGACAGCACTGAAGCTTTCTTT.

The V and J genes are TRBV7-9 and TRBJ2-3; a possible D gene is TRBD1 (5 bases). The V end was cut by 1 base, the J end by 0 bases, with 8 bases between. The CDR3 covers 15 residues. Germline-derived CDR1 and CDR2 are SEHNR and FQNEAQ (reference sequence). The CDR3 DNA sequence: TGTGCCAGCAGCTTAGGACAGAGCAGCACAGATACGCAGTATTTT. Translation: CASSLGQSSTDTQYF.

A note on this clone: This CDR3 is also generated by other DNA sequences in the sample. The chain uses TRBV19 and TRBJ2-7; no clear D gene. CDR3 size: 13 residues. Germline lookup yields CDR1 LNHDA and CDR2 SQIVND (reference sequence). Between the trimmed V and J ends, which lost 1 base and 2 bases, there was a span of 6 bases. The CDR3 region is CASSIGGTYEQYF. The CDR3 coding sequence is TGTGCCAGTAGTATAGGCGGTACCTACGAGCAGTACTTC.

The chain employs TRBV11-2 and TRBJ1-1, with D uncertain. The CDR3 covers 14 residues. The germline CDR1 and CDR2 sequences are SGHAT and FQNNGV. Trimming pared 5 bases from V and 0 bases from J, leaving 10 bases between. The CDR3 region is CASSLMGVNTEAFF. The CDR3 DNA reads TGTGCCAGCAGCCTCATGGGAGTGAACACTGAAGCTTTCTTT.

The V gene is TRBV7-9, the J gene TRBJ2-5; maybe TRBD1 (5 bases). The germline gives CDR1 SEHNR, CDR2 FQNEAQ (reference sequence). Trimming took 4 bases from V and 2 from J, leaving 11 bases between them. The CDR3 extends over 14 amino acids. Written as DNA, the CDR3 is TGTGCCAGCAGCTCCTACAGGATTCAAGAGACCCAGTACTTC. Translated: CASSSYRIQETQYF. Supplemented by reference TRBV7-9 and TRBJ2-5, the full variable domain reads DTGVSQNPRHKITKRGQNVTFRCDPISEHNRLYWYRQTLGQGPEFLTYFQNEAQLEKSRLLSDRFSAERPKGSFSTLEIQRTEQGDSAMYLCASSSYRIQETQYFGPGTRLLVL.

The rearrangement links TRBV9 to TRBJ2-3; 9 bases agree with TRBD2. The CDR3 is made up of 16 amino acids. The germline gives CDR1 SGDLS, CDR2 YYNGEE. Trimming removed 0 bases from V and 0 bases from J; junction bases left unmatched: 2. CDR3 bases: TGTGCCAGCAGCGTAGGCGGGGGGGCGAGCACAGATACGCAGTATTTT. It encodes CASSVGGGASTDTQYF.